A selection of T cell receptor beta chains follows, all from one sample in a study of somatic mutations in cytotoxic T cells in rheumatoid arthritis. Sequenced by immunoSEQ multiplex PCR; TCRdb stores in-frame clones only, minus some. The data show about 13,000 clones, around 75% seen once. The source material was CD8+ T cells sorted from blood. These TCRs come from an adult with rheumatoid arthritis. CDR3s include the opening cysteine and the closing phenylalanine or tryptophan. The order of the fields is clone size, V gene, D gene, J gene, CDR3 length, CDR3 DNA, CDR3 protein. A D gene is named only where the DNA matches it firmly. Only some rows state a clone size, as once, few, many or a class for expanded clones.

>-|TRBV27|-|TRBJ2-5|12
TGTGCCAGCAGTTTGCCCTCTGGGACCCAGTACTTC
CASSLPSGTQYF
>-|TRBV18|TRBD2|TRBJ2-7|16
TGTGCCAGCTCTTCGGGGGGTAGCGCCTACACCTACGAGCAGTACTTC
CASSSGGSAYTYEQYF
>-|TRBV9|TRBD1|TRBJ2-7|16
TGTGCCAGCAGCGTAGAGGGGACAGGGCGATCTTACGAGCAGTACTTC
CASSVEGTGRSYEQYF
>-|TRBV4-1|-|TRBJ2-3|17
TGCGCCAGCAGCCAAGCTATGGTCTCTCTCGTTTCAGATACGCAGTATTTT
CASSQAMVSLVSDTQYF
>-|TRBV7-8|-|TRBJ2-7|13
TGTGCCAGCAGCCCCGCTATTGCCTACGAGCAGTACTTC
CASSPAIAYEQYF
>-|TRBV9|-|TRBJ1-2|16
TGTGCCAGCAGCGTAGATTTCCGGCCCTTCGGGTTCGGCTACACCTTC
CASSVDFRPFGFGYTF
>few|TRBV6-5|TRBD1|TRBJ2-7|16
TGTGCCAGCAGTTACTCGACCGGGACAGGGGGCTACGAGCAGTACTTC
CASSYSTGTGGYEQYF
>-|TRBV4-1|TRBD1|TRBJ1-5|16
TGCGCCAGCAGCTCGGGACAGGGATTTGGTGAGAAGCCCCAGCATTTT
CASSSGQGFGEKPQHF
>-|TRBV5-5|-|TRBJ2-7|11
TGTGCCAGCAGCTTGGTACAAGAGCAGTACTTC
CASSLVQEQYF
>-|TRBV2|-|TRBJ2-1|14
TGTGCCAGCAGTTCGGACTCGACGTACAATGAGCAGTTCTTC
CASSSDSTYNEQFF
>-|TRBV9|TRBD2|TRBJ2-1|16
TGTGCCAGCAGCGTGTTTGTTTCCGGGGGGGGCATTGAGCAGTTCTTC
CASSVFVSGGGIEQFF